Each of the 29 T cell receptor beta chains below was sequenced from the same sample in a study of T-cell reconstitution after alpha-beta-depleted transplantation in children. Construction of the TCRbeta library involved unique molecular identifiers. Via MiXCR, TCRdb re-called the PCR reads, giving one row per CDR3 protein. This table has tens of thousands of distinct CDR3 sequences, approximately 6% appearing once. The material was PBMCs, mostly from graft donor cells, obtained 60 days after TCRalphabeta/CD19-depleted stem cell transplant. These receptors were obtained from a female patient aged 2-10 years who had a stem cell transplant for aplastic anemia, so the T cells may come from the graft donor.

This clonotype has just a few counts. V is TRBV27 and J is TRBJ1-1; maybe TRBD1 (6 bases). CDR1 is MNHEY and CDR2 is SMNVEV in the germline V gene (reference sequence). This CDR3 has 15 amino acids. Between the trimmed V and J ends, which lost 1 base and 10 bases, there was a span of 19 bases. The CDR3, as DNA: TGTGCCAGCAGTTTATACGGGGGCGCCGTCTCGTCAGCTTTCTTT. Translating gives CASSLYGGAVSSAFF.

In this sample, this clonotype turned up many times. The chain joins TRBV6-2 or TRBV6-3 to TRBJ2-1; D may be TRBD2 (7 bases). Germline-derived CDR1 and CDR2 are MNHEY and SVGEGT. This CDR3 region has 17 residues. V was cut by 4 bases and J by 2 bases, with 18 bases left in between. CDR3: CASSWGLRGGPYNEQFF. In DNA form, the CDR3 reads TGTGCCAGCAGTTGGGGCCTTAGGGGGGGCCCCTACAATGAGCAGTTCTTC.

This clonotype occurred many times. V and J are TRBV6-6 and TRBJ1-5; D remains ambiguous. Germline assignment: CDR1 MNHNY and CDR2 SVGAGI (reference sequence). Trimming shortened V by 2 bases and J by 10 bases, and 9 bases separated the two germline ends. The CDR3 length is 12 residues. The CDR3 reads CASSYGREPQHF. In nucleotides, the CDR3 is TGTGCCAGCAGTTACGGGAGGGAACCCCAGCATTTT.

The V gene is TRBV7-9, the J gene TRBJ2-7, with 9 bases fitting TRBD1. With V trimmed by 5 bases and J by 6 bases, 14 bases remained unmatched. From germline, CDR1 is SEHNR and CDR2 FQNEAQ (reference sequence). This CDR3 is 16 amino acids long. In DNA, the CDR3 is TGTGCCAGCAGCCTAGATTCGGGACAGGGAAGATCCGAGCAGTACTTC. This translates into CASSLDSGQGRSEQYF.

This clonotype was detected many times. DNA of the CDR3: TGCGCCAGCAGCTTGAGAGGGGGATCGAGCGAGCAGTACTTC. It specifies CASSLRGGSSEQYF. The V gene is TRBV5-1, the J gene TRBJ2-7; possibly TRBD1 for D (6 bases). The CDR3 loop spans 14 amino acids. Germline assignment: CDR1 SGHRS and CDR2 YFSETQ. Trimming took 1 base from V and 6 from J, leaving 14 bases between them.

This clonotype was seen many times. The rearrangement links TRBV6-5 to TRBJ1-2; D is ambiguous. Trimming shortened V by 2 bases and J by 2 bases, and 6 bases separated the two germline ends. The CDR3 length is 13 residues. The germline V gene has CDR1 MNHEY and CDR2 SVGAGI. In DNA form, the CDR3 reads TGTGCCAGCAGTTACAGACACAACTATGGCTACACCTTC. Its protein is CASSYRHNYGYTF.

The gene calls are TRBV11-2 and TRBJ2-7, with a possible D match to TRBD2 (5 bases). This CDR3 region has 12 residues. CDR1 and CDR2 from the germline V gene are SGHAT and FQNNGV. V was shortened by 5 bases and J by 3 bases, with 8 bases between the two germline ends. Here the CDR3 reads CASSPGFYEQYF. The CDR3 DNA follows: TGTGCCAGCAGCCCGGGGTTCTACGAGCAGTACTTC.

Many counts were recorded for this clonotype. This rearrangement joins TRBV7-3 to TRBJ2-3, with TRBD1 matching over 7 bases. The CDR3 contains 16 residues. Germline CDR1 SGHTA, CDR2 FQGTGA. Losses at the gene ends were 5 bases for V and 6 bases for J; bases not matched to a gene: 14. DNA of the CDR3: TGTGCCAGCAGCCCCTCCCGACAGGGTTTGGCGGATACGCAGTATTTT. Protein sequence: CASSPSRQGLADTQYF.

This clonotype was seen at least ten times. The chain combines TRBV25-1 with TRBJ2-7; TRBD2 agrees at 11 bases. The CDR3 has 14 amino acids. V trimming: 6 bases; J trimming: 2 bases; junction bases outside the gene matches: 3. Germline CDR1 MGHDK, CDR2 SYGVNS. CDR3 DNA sequence: TGTGCCAGCAGAGGGACTAGCGGTCCCTACGAGCAGTACGTC. It translates to CASRGTSGPYEQYV.

This clonotype was seen ten or more times. The genes are TRBV7-9 and TRBJ1-3; D call uncertain. Germline CDR1 is SEHNR and CDR2 is FQNEAQ (reference sequence). This CDR3 is built from 15 residues. Trimming pared 3 bases from V and 0 bases from J, leaving 9 bases between. The CDR3 region has the DNA TGTGCCAGCAGCTTTACTGGGCTCTCTGGAAACACCATATATTTT. Translation: CASSFTGLSGNTIYF.

This clonotype came up many times. The chain is built from TRBV12-3 or TRBV12-4 and TRBJ2-6; D uncertain. The germline V and J ends were trimmed by 7 bases and 2 bases, with 6 bases remaining between them. This CDR3 is 13 amino acids long. CDR3 residues: CASNEPGANVLTF. The CDR3 nucleotides are TGTGCCAGCAATGAGCCTGGGGCCAACGTCCTGACTTTC.

This clonotype was found many times. The genes are TRBV7-9 and TRBJ1-5; 12 positions agree with TRBD1. This CDR3 has 16 amino acids. V was pared by 5 bases and J by 2 bases, with 4 bases of the junction left unmatched. Germline-derived CDR1 and CDR2 are SEHNR and FQNEAQ (reference sequence). CDR3 nucleotides: TGTGCCAGCAGCCTGGGACAGGGGGCTGGCAATCAGCCCCAGCATTTT. Protein: CASSLGQGAGNQPQHF.

This clonotype was detected ten times or more. The gene calls are TRBV7-9 and TRBJ2-3, with 7 positions matching TRBD2. CDR3 length: 17 amino acids. Per the germline V gene, CDR1 is SEHNR and CDR2 is FQNEAQ (reference sequence). V dropped 5 bases and J dropped 0; count of bases not matched to a gene: 11. The CDR3 DNA follows: TGTGCCAGCAGCCCTCTAGGTAGTAGCGGGAGCACAGATACGCAGTATTTT. This codes for CASSPLGSSGSTDTQYF.

This clonotype was detected ten times or more. This chain joins TRBV6-6 and TRBJ1-2; 9 nucleotides match TRBD1. The length of the CDR3 is 15 residues. In germline, CDR1 is MNHNY, CDR2 SVGAGI (reference sequence). The V gene end was trimmed by 5 bases and the J gene end by 4 bases; junction bases not matched to a gene: 8. The CDR3 sequence is CASSPPGQGTYGYTF. As DNA, the CDR3 is TGTGCCAGCAGTCCCCCGGGACAGGGAACCTATGGCTACACCTTC.

This clonotype was counted ten times or more. The V and J genes are TRBV12-3 or TRBV12-4 and TRBJ2-4; D possibly uses TRBD1 or TRBD2 (6 bases each). This CDR3 region has 14 residues. Deletions cut 8 bases from V and 6 bases from J, with 17 bases between. CDR3 protein: CASGAQGRRNIQYF. The DNA of the CDR3 is TGTGCCAGCGGGGCCCAGGGGAGGAGAAACATTCAGTACTTC.

Worth noting for this clonotype: A read error may explain this, as a much larger clone is one base away. This chain joins TRBV3-1 and TRBJ2-3; TRBD1 agrees at 8 bases. From germline, CDR1 is LGHDT and CDR2 YNNKEL (reference sequence). The J segment lost 12 bases and the V segment lost 1 base, leaving 12 bases of the junction unmatched. The CDR3 consists of 15 residues. The CDR3 DNA sequence: TGTGCCAGCAGCCAAGGATGGACAGGGCCCTCCGGTCAGTATTTT. Translation gives CASSQGWTGPSGQYF.

This clonotype was detected ten times or more. This chain links TRBV4-2 with TRBJ2-3; 8 nucleotides line up with TRBD2. Germline CDR1 and CDR2: LGHNA and YNFKEQ. V dropped 0 bases and J dropped 2; count of bases not matched to a gene: 4. The CDR3 is 16 residues long. CDR3 sequence (DNA): TGTGCCAGCAGCCAAGATGGGACTAGAAACACAGATACGCAGTATTTT. Protein: CASSQDGTRNTDTQYF.

This clonotype has at least ten counts. The chain joins TRBV20-1 to TRBJ2-3, with a possible D match to TRBD1 (7 bases). In germline, CDR1 is DFQATT, CDR2 SNEGSKA (reference sequence). The CDR3 length is 16 residues. V was shortened by 0 bases and J by 2 bases, with 15 bases between the two germline ends. The CDR3 is CSARDLGRGDTDTQYF. The CDR3 DNA reads TGCAGTGCTAGAGATCTCGGCAGGGGGGACACAGATACGCAGTATTTT.

This clonotype occurred many times. This rearrangement joins TRBV20-1 to TRBJ1-2; D is unresolved. Germline V gene sequence: CDR1 DFQATT, CDR2 SNEGSKA (reference sequence). This CDR3 contains 14 residues. The ends were cut back, 0 bases at V and 4 bases at J, with 12 bases in the middle. CDR3 nucleotide sequence: TGCAGTGCTAGAGATACCCTAGGGTTCTATGGCTACACCTTC. It specifies CSARDTLGFYGYTF.

A few counts support this clonotype. This chain joins TRBV20-1 and TRBJ1-1; the D gene is possibly TRBD1 (6 bases). Trimming took off 6 bases at V and 4 bases at J, with 15 bases between the two ends. The germline V gene has CDR1 DFQATT and CDR2 SNEGSKA (reference sequence). This CDR3 has 13 residues. The CDR3 sequence is CSAENRATTEAFF. The CDR3 nucleotides read TGCAGTGCGGAAAACAGGGCTACCACTGAAGCTTTCTTT.

This clonotype was detected many times. The rearrangement links TRBV20-1 to TRBJ1-3, with 7 positions matching TRBD1. The CDR3 is made up of 14 amino acids. J gave up 0 bases and V 5 bases, and 4 bases lay outside the gene matches. From germline, CDR1 is DFQATT and CDR2 SNEGSKA (reference sequence). The CDR3 loop reads CSAPTGSSGNTIYF. The CDR3 DNA sequence: TGCAGTGCTCCGACAGGGAGCTCTGGAAACACCATATATTTT.

Ten or more counts support this clonotype. The genes are TRBV20-1 and TRBJ2-6; D not resolved. The V end was cut by 2 bases, the J end by 0 bases, with 11 bases between. The CDR3 length is 16 residues. CDR1 and CDR2 from the germline V gene are DFQATT and SNEGSKA (reference sequence). The CDR3 nucleotides are TGCAGTGCTAGATACAGCCCCGTCTCTGGGGCCAACGTCCTGACTTTC. This encodes CSARYSPVSGANVLTF.

This clonotype was found a few times. DNA for the CDR3: TGTGCCAGCAGTGGAAGGGGGGGGGACCCATTACGAGCCCTCCACTTT. It is translated as CASSGRGGDPLRALHF. The chain combines TRBV6-1 with TRBJ1-6, with D possibly being TRBD1 (6 bases). The CDR3 has 16 amino acids. The germline V gene encodes CDR1 MNHNS and CDR2 SASEGT. V shed 4 bases and J shed 14 bases, with 24 bases lying between them.

Many counts were recorded for this clonotype. V and J are TRBV7-6 and TRBJ1-2, with TRBD1 matching 7 bases. J gave up 2 bases and V 1 base, and 4 bases lay outside the gene matches. The CDR3 covers 15 residues. CDR1 SGHVS and CDR2 FNYEAQ come from the germline V gene. In DNA form, the CDR3 reads TGTGCCAGCAGCTTAGAAGCACAGGGGAACTATGGCTACACCTTC. This sequence encodes CASSLEAQGNYGYTF.

Here the CDR3 reads CSAKGKSYGYTF. The CDR3 nucleotides are TGCAGTGCTAAGGGGAAGAGCTATGGCTACACCTTC. V gene TRBV20-1 combines with J gene TRBJ1-2; possibly TRBD1 for D (5 bases). CDR1 and CDR2 from the germline V gene are DFQATT and SNEGSKA (reference sequence). Trimming took off 4 bases at V and 4 bases at J, with 10 bases between the two ends. The CDR3 extends over 12 amino acids.

Ten or more counts support this clonotype. The junction differs from germline at one of its ends, possibly a read error. The rearrangement uses TRBV28 and TRBJ1-4, with 9 bases identical to TRBD1. The CDR3 is 14 amino acids. CDR1 and CDR2 (germline): MDHEN, SYDVKM. The CDR3 is CASSPNDRGTRGLF. CDR3 coding DNA: TGTGCCAGCAGTCCAAATGACAGGGGGACACGAGGACTTTTT.

To note about this clonotype: Being one base from a much bigger clone, this may be a read error. The chain recombines TRBV29-1 with TRBJ2-1; no clear D gene. The V end lost 7 bases, the J end lost 9 bases, and 10 bases lay between the germline ends. The germline V gene encodes CDR1 SQVTM and CDR2 ANQGSEA. This CDR3 is built from 10 residues. The CDR3 protein is CSAGEVEQFF. CDR3 sequence (DNA): TGCAGCGCTGGAGAAGTTGAGCAGTTCTTC.

This clonotype appeared many times. The chain joins TRBV6-2 or TRBV6-3 to TRBJ2-3; 7 bases map to TRBD2. CDR1 is MNHEY and CDR2 is SVGEGT in the germline V gene. Unmatched junction bases numbered 5, after V lost 2 bases and J lost 0 bases. The CDR3 runs 16 residues. This CDR3 is CASSYRLAASTDTQYF. Written as DNA, the CDR3 is TGTGCCAGCAGTTACAGGCTAGCGGCTAGCACAGATACGCAGTATTTT.

This clonotype was seen repeatedly, ten times or more. The V gene is TRBV10-3, the J gene TRBJ2-7; D is ambiguous. V lost 2 bases, J lost 0 bases, and 11 bases lay in between. Germline V lookup: CDR1 ENHRY, CDR2 SYGVKD. This CDR3 has 15 residues. CDR3 sequence (DNA): TGTGCCATCAGTGAGATTAGGGTTGGCTCCTACGAGCAGTACTTC. It yields the protein CAISEIRVGSYEQYF.